The 21 T cell receptor beta chains below all came from one sample that was sequenced in a study of T cells in Graves' hyperthyroidism and ophthalmopathy. RNA transcripts were the template for amplifying TCR beta CDR3 regions. The HTBI primer set served for first-round RT-PCR of the TCR CDR3. TCRdb ran MiXCR on the multiplex PCR reads and lists one entry per CDR3 protein. The profile shows around 300,000 distinct CDR3 sequences, roughly 22% of them singletons. Sequenced: blood. These receptors came from a man aged 25 to 40 with Graves' ophthalmopathy.

The chain employs TRBV7-9 and TRBJ2-2, with 8 bases lining up with TRBD1. Germline V CDR1 and CDR2: SEHNR, FQNEAQ (reference sequence). The V segment lost 7 bases and the J segment 4 bases; nucleotides outside the gene matches: 5. There are 14 residues in the CDR3. The DNA for the CDR3 is TGTGCCAGCAACCAACAGGGGGTCACCGGGGAGCTGTTTTTT. It encodes CASNQQGVTGELFF. Full variable domain (rest looked up from reference TRBV7-9 and TRBJ2-2): DTGVSQNPRHKITKRGQNVTFRCDPISEHNRLYWYRQTLGQGPEFLTYFQNEAQLEKSRLLSDRFSAERPKGSFSTLEIQRTEQGDSAMYLCASNQQGVTGELFFGEGSRLTVL.

The gene calls are TRBV5-1 and TRBJ2-7; the match to TRBD1 covers 7 bases. Trimming took 0 bases from V and 3 from J; bases not matched to a gene: 3. CDR1 is SGHRS, CDR2 YFSETQ, per germline. The CDR3 has 14 amino acids. This chain's CDR3 is CASSLEQGFYEQYF. As DNA, the CDR3 is TGCGCCAGCAGCTTGGAACAGGGGTTCTACGAGCAGTACTTC.

The chain recombines TRBV11-1 with TRBJ2-7; D uncertain. Germline assignment: CDR1 SGHAT and CDR2 FQDESV (reference sequence). Trimming took off 3 bases at V and 0 bases at J, with 15 bases between the two ends. The CDR3 is 16 amino acids. In DNA, the CDR3 is TGTGCCAGCAGCTTCGACCTCGACTGGTACTCCTACGAGCAGTACTTC. As protein: CASSFDLDWYSYEQYF.

The table lists this clonotype with a few counts. V usage is TRBV5-1 and J usage is TRBJ2-5; TRBD2 is a possible D gene (6 bases). Germline V gene sequence: CDR1 SGHRS, CDR2 YFSETQ. Trimming cost V 4 bases and J 4 bases, with 14 bases left between them. This CDR3 is 14 amino acids long. Here the CDR3 reads CASSGNSGGETQYF. The DNA of the CDR3 is TGCGCCAGCAGCGGAAACTCCGGGGGAGAGACCCAGTACTTC.

V is TRBV28 and J is TRBJ2-7; D may be TRBD1 (7 bases). The CDR3 totals 15 residues. The germline V gene encodes CDR1 MDHEN and CDR2 SYDVKM. V was cut by 6 bases and J by 2 bases, with 17 bases left in between. Here the CDR3 reads CASSQRQGLPYEQYF. The CDR3 DNA reads TGTGCCAGCAGCCAAAGACAGGGACTTCCCTACGAGCAGTACTTC.

This clonotype has a handful of counts. The chain joins TRBV10-3 to TRBJ2-5; D uncertain. The CDR3 contains 13 residues. Germline lookup yields CDR1 ENHRY and CDR2 SYGVKD. V lost 0 bases and J 0 bases, leaving 2 bases between the germline ends. DNA of the CDR3: TGTGCCATCAGTGAGTCTGACCAAGAGACCCAGTACTTC. It codes for CAISESDQETQYF.

This clonotype came up a few times. The chain employs TRBV6-5 and TRBJ1-2; D gene ambiguous. Germline assignment: CDR1 MNHEY and CDR2 SVGAGI. V lost 2 bases to trimming and J lost 4 bases, with 11 bases between them. The CDR3 has 14 residues. CDR3 nucleotide sequence: TGTGCCAGCAGTTACCCTGGACGATCCTATGGCTACACCTTC. This codes for CASSYPGRSYGYTF.

The gene calls are TRBV6-2 or TRBV6-3 and TRBJ2-1, with TRBD2 matching 9 bases. The germline V gene has CDR1 MNHEY and CDR2 SVGEGT. This CDR3 comprises 15 residues. The J segment lost 5 bases and the V segment lost 6 bases, leaving 8 bases of the junction unmatched. This CDR3 reads CASRETSGPHNEQFF. Written as DNA, the CDR3 is TGTGCCAGCAGGGAGACTAGCGGTCCCCACAATGAGCAGTTCTTC.

CDR3 nucleotides: TGTGCCAGCAGGCAGACTAGCGGGCCCTCCTACGAGCAGTACTTC. It codes for CASRQTSGPSYEQYF. The chain combines TRBV2 with TRBJ2-7, with 10 nucleotides matching TRBD2. Trimming at V came to 6 bases and at J to 0 bases, leaving 5 bases not matched to a gene. The germline V gene encodes CDR1 SNHLY and CDR2 FYNNEI. This CDR3 comprises 15 residues.

This clonotype was recorded at least ten times. The V gene is TRBV3-1, the J gene TRBJ2-7; TRBD2 agrees at 12 bases. V was pared by 3 bases and J by 1 base, with 4 bases of the junction left unmatched. This CDR3 is 16 amino acids long. Germline V gene lookup returns CDR1 LGHDT and CDR2 YNNKEL (reference sequence). DNA of the CDR3: TGTGCCAGCAGCCAGGGCCTAGCGGGAGGGTCCTACGAGCAGTACTTC. Translating it yields CASSQGLAGGSYEQYF.

This clonotype turned up a few times. V gene TRBV20-1 combines with J gene TRBJ1-4, with a possible D match to TRBD1 (6 bases). This CDR3 is 13 amino acids long. Looked up from germline, CDR1 is DFQATT and CDR2 is SNEGSKA (reference sequence). The V gene lost 1 base and the J gene lost 6 bases, with 9 bases spanning the gap. The DNA for the CDR3 is TGCAGTGCTAGAGGGGGGGCCTATGAAAAACTGTTTTTT. This encodes CSARGGAYEKLFF.

There are a few counts of this clonotype. The chain combines TRBV10-1 with TRBJ1-1; TRBD1 agrees at 8 bases. Germline CDR1 reads WNHNN; CDR2 reads SYGVQD (reference sequence). The CDR3 is 13 amino acids. V lost 4 bases, J lost 11 bases, and 9 bases stayed unmatched. Here the CDR3 DNA reads TGCGCCAGCAGTGCCGGGACAGGATTGCGGGCTTTCTTT. The encoded protein is CASSAGTGLRAFF.

V usage is TRBV12-3 or TRBV12-4 and J usage is TRBJ2-6; a possible D gene is TRBD1 (6 bases). V was cut by 4 bases and J by 4 bases, with 17 bases left in between. There are 17 residues in the CDR3. The CDR3: CASSSLGARRGANVLTF. In nucleotides, the CDR3 is TGTGCCAGCAGTTCCCTGGGGGCTCGTAGAGGGGCCAACGTCCTGACTTTC.

This clonotype was found many times. The rearrangement uses TRBV9 and TRBJ1-6; the D gene is possibly TRBD1 (6 bases). CDR1 SGDLS and CDR2 YYNGEE come from the germline V gene. There are 16 residues in the CDR3. The germline V and J ends were trimmed by 4 bases and 5 bases, with 16 bases remaining between them. The CDR3 DNA is TGTGCCAGCAGCCGTGGGGGGGCGGAGAATAATTCACCCCTCCACTTT. It specifies CASSRGGAENNSPLHF.

This clonotype was seen just once. The V gene is TRBV2, the J gene TRBJ2-7; 12 nucleotides line up with TRBD2. The V gene end was trimmed by 7 bases and the J gene end by 5 bases; junction bases not matched to a gene: 9. The CDR3 spans 15 residues. Germline V gene lookup returns CDR1 SNHLY and CDR2 FYNNEI. As DNA, the CDR3 is TGTGCCAGCACCCACCGGACTAGCGGGACCGACGAGCAGTACTTC. It translates to CASTHRTSGTDEQYF.

This clonotype was picked up a small number of times. The V and J genes are TRBV5-1 and TRBJ2-7; TRBD1 might be the D (5 bases). V lost 0 bases and J lost 2, with 9 bases in between. The germline CDR1 and CDR2 sequences are SGHRS and YFSETQ. The CDR3 covers 14 residues. The CDR3 here is CASSLGGRAYEQYF. Written as DNA, the CDR3 is TGCGCCAGCAGCTTGGGGGGCAGGGCCTACGAGCAGTACTTC.

This clonotype was detected ten times or more. This chain connects TRBV5-5 to TRBJ2-1; no firm D call. This CDR3 has 12 amino acids. Trimming took off 5 bases at V and 9 bases at J, with 12 bases between the two ends. Germline lookup yields CDR1 SGHKS and CDR2 YYEKEE (reference sequence). The chain's CDR3 is CASSLTWGEQFF. CDR3 bases: TGTGCCAGCAGTCTCACCTGGGGTGAGCAGTTCTTC. Full variable domain (missing parts from reference TRBV5-5 and TRBJ2-1): DAGVTQSPTHLIKTRGQQVTLRCSPISGHKSVSWYQQVLGQGPQFIFQYYEKEERGRGNFPDRFSARQFPNYSSELNVNALLLGDSALYLCASSLTWGEQFFGPGTRLTVL.

The rearrangement joins TRBV6-1 to TRBJ1-2; weak D call: TRBD1 (6 bases). Germline lookup yields CDR1 MNHNS and CDR2 SASEGT. The V end lost 2 bases, the J end lost 3 bases, and 13 bases lay between the germline ends. This CDR3 comprises 15 residues. The CDR3 is CASSENWWTDYGYTF. The CDR3 nucleotides are TGTGCCAGCAGTGAAAATTGGTGGACAGACTATGGCTACACCTTC.

This clonotype was seen ten or more times. The chain joins TRBV3-1 to TRBJ2-4; the D is unclear. This CDR3 has 13 residues. Germline-derived CDR1 and CDR2 are LGHDT and YNNKEL (reference sequence). With 3 bases removed from V and 8 bases from J, the gap between germline ends came to 11 bases. CDR3 in DNA: TGTGCCAGCAGCCAGCCCCCATTGTACATTCAGTACTTC. It translates to CASSQPPLYIQYF.

This clonotype was observed many times. The chain has TRBV20-1 and TRBJ2-1; the match to TRBD2 covers 7 bases. The germline V gene encodes CDR1 DFQATT and CDR2 SNEGSKA (reference sequence). V was pared by 5 bases and J by 8 bases, with 12 bases of the junction left unmatched. The CDR3 has 14 amino acids. CDR3 nucleotides: TGCAGTGCTCCTCGGGGGGAGGGCCGTCATGAGCAGTTCTTC. Protein sequence: CSAPRGEGRHEQFF.

The gene calls are TRBV12-3 or TRBV12-4 and TRBJ2-3, with 7 bases aligning to TRBD2. The CDR3 is 16 residues long. V was pared by 5 bases and J by 2 bases, with 10 bases of the junction left unmatched. The CDR3 DNA follows: TGTGCCAGCAGTCCAGGACTAGAGAGATACACAGATACGCAGTATTTT. Protein: CASSPGLERYTDTQYF.